This passage covers 25 T cell receptor beta chains from one sample sequenced in a study of blood T cell repertoires in COVID-19. Generated by immunoSEQ multiplex PCR, the TCRdb table keeps only in-frame clones and is missing some. The sample has fewer than 40,000 clones, approximately 90% seen once; the top ten hold about 10%. Source material: peripheral blood. Receptors were obtained from a human donor with active COVID-19. The donor label of this sample is uncertain.

The V and J genes are TRBV28 and TRBJ2-1, with 9 bases that match TRBD2. Germline V gives CDR1 MDHEN, CDR2 SYDVKM. CDR3 size: 19 residues. With 2 bases clipped from V and 4 bases from J, the junction kept 15 bases outside the gene matches. CDR3 sequence (DNA): TGTGCCAGCAGTTTACAGGCCCTAGCGGGATTACGGTGGTACAATGAGCAGTTCTTC. This gives the protein CASSLQALAGLRWYNEQFF.

The chain is built from TRBV12-5 and TRBJ2-1; D unclear. Between the trimmed V and J ends, which lost 0 bases and 5 bases, there was a span of 20 bases. This CDR3 spans 18 amino acids. The V gene's germline CDR1 is LGHNT and CDR2 FRNRAP. The CDR3 reads CASGLVRPVERWHNEQFF. The CDR3 nucleotides read TGTGCTAGTGGTTTGGTACGACCGGTCGAGAGGTGGCACAATGAGCAGTTCTTC.

The chain employs TRBV4-1 and TRBJ1-3; no clear D. The germline V gene has CDR1 MGHRA and CDR2 YSYEKL. The CDR3 is made up of 15 amino acids. V was cut by 0 bases and J by 2 bases, with 8 bases left in between. CDR3 residues: CASSQDTGTGNTIYF. CDR3 sequence (DNA): TGCGCCAGCAGCCAAGATACGGGGACTGGAAACACCATATATTTT.

The V gene is TRBV14, the J gene TRBJ1-1, with D possibly TRBD1 on 5 matching bases. The V gene lost 2 bases and the J gene lost 4 bases, with 20 bases spanning the gap. Germline loops: CDR1 SGHDN, CDR2 FVKESK. The CDR3 extends over 17 amino acids. CDR3 in DNA: TGTGCCAGCAGCCAACGCGGTCCCGGACACGGGCGCACTGAAGCTTTCTTT. Its protein is CASSQRGPGHGRTEAFF.

The V and J genes are TRBV4-3 and TRBJ2-5; 9 bases agree with TRBD1. V was clipped by 6 bases and J by 5 bases; unmatched bases: 4. CDR1 and CDR2 from the germline V gene are LGHNA and YSLEER. The CDR3 covers 13 residues. CDR3 nucleotide sequence: TGCGCCAGCAGTGGGACAGGGCTGGAGACCCAGTACTTC. Encoded protein: CASSGTGLETQYF.

Here the CDR3 DNA reads TGTGCCAGCAGCTCCACCCTGCCCGGGACACACCCAGAGCAGTACTTC. It yields the protein CASSSTLPGTHPEQYF. This chain connects TRBV7-2 to TRBJ2-7; a possible D gene is TRBD1 (6 bases). Trimming stripped 4 bases from V and 7 bases from J, with 23 bases between. CDR3 length: 16 amino acids. Per germline, CDR1 SGHTA and CDR2 FQGNSA.

The rearrangement links TRBV7-2 to TRBJ2-3; 9 nucleotides align to TRBD2. The trim removed 3 bases at V and 4 bases at J, leaving 11 bases unmatched. Looked up from germline, CDR1 is SGHTA and CDR2 is FQGNSA. The CDR3 sequence is 17 residues long. Written as DNA, the CDR3 is TGTGCCAGCAGCTTGGGGCGTGGCGGGGGGGCCGCAGATACGCAGTATTTT. The encoded protein is CASSLGRGGGAADTQYF.

The chain combines TRBV3-1 (or the pseudogene TRBV3-2) with TRBJ2-5; D may be TRBD1 (6 bases). V lost 1 base and J lost 4, with 19 bases in between. Looked up from germline, CDR1 is LGHDT and CDR2 is YNNKEL (reference sequence). The CDR3 sequence is 17 residues long. The CDR3 loop is CASSQGRQSRGGETQYF. The CDR3, as DNA: TGTGCCAGCAGCCAAGGGAGGCAGTCAAGAGGGGGAGAGACCCAGTACTTC.

V is TRBV9 and J is TRBJ2-5; TRBD1 agrees at 7 bases. Germline values: CDR1 SGDLS, CDR2 YYNGEE. CDR3 length equals 15 residues. With 3 bases clipped from V and 2 bases from J, the junction kept 7 bases outside the gene matches. In DNA, the CDR3 is TGTGCCAGCAGCGGAGGACAGGAGTTGCAAGAGACCCAGTACTTC. Amino acids: CASSGGQELQETQYF.

This clone was detected only once. The rearrangement links TRBV11-1 to TRBJ2-2; 9 bases align to TRBD2. The length of the CDR3 is 16 residues. J lost 7 bases, V lost 2 bases, and 8 bases had no gene match. The germline gives CDR1 SGHAT, CDR2 FQDESV (reference sequence). The CDR3 region is CASSLTPASGDGELFF. CDR3 DNA: TGTGCCAGCAGCTTAACCCCGGCTAGCGGGGACGGGGAGCTGTTTTTT. The full variable domain, completed using reference TRBV11-1 and TRBJ2-2, is EAEVAQSPRYKITEKSQAVAFWCDPISGHATLYWYRQILGQGPELLVQFQDESVVDDSQLPKDRFSAERLKGVDSTLKIQPAELGDSAMYLCASSLTPASGDGELFFGEGSRLTVL.

The chain uses TRBV6-5 and TRBJ2-1, with 14 nucleotides matching TRBD2. After removal of 0 bases from V and 7 bases from J, the junction contained 2 bases not matched to a gene. The CDR3 length is 16 residues. Germline V lookup: CDR1 MNHEY, CDR2 SVGAGI. This CDR3 reads CASSYSWTSGRNEQFF. The CDR3, as DNA: TGTGCCAGCAGTTACTCCTGGACTAGCGGGAGGAATGAGCAGTTCTTC.

This clone was observed once. This chain joins TRBV7-9 and TRBJ1-2, with a weak D call TRBD1 (5 bases). Germline V gene lookup returns CDR1 SEHNR and CDR2 FQNEAQ (reference sequence). This CDR3 contains 14 residues. Trimming left V 6 bases short and J 3 bases short, with 14 bases between. The CDR3 region is CASRDAGVDYGYTF. The CDR3 nucleotides are TGTGCCAGCAGAGACGCGGGGGTTGACTATGGCTACACCTTC.

The chain has TRBV25-1 and TRBJ2-7, with D possibly being TRBD2 (5 bases). The CDR3 contains 14 residues. The germline V gene has CDR1 MGHDK and CDR2 SYGVNS. Trimming shortened V by 10 bases and J by 7 bases, and 23 bases separated the two germline ends. CDR3 amino acids: CANPRDGPSGEQYF. CDR3 sequence (DNA): TGTGCCAACCCGCGAGATGGTCCTTCGGGGGAGCAGTACTTC.

The V gene is TRBV18, the J gene TRBJ2-7; 11 positions match TRBD1. Per germline, CDR1 KGHSH and CDR2 LQKENI. The CDR3 has 15 residues. The J segment lost 7 bases and the V segment lost 6 bases, leaving 11 bases of the junction unmatched. CDR3 loop: CASSSGTGGRGEQYF. The CDR3 region has the DNA TGTGCCAGCTCGTCCGGGACAGGGGGACGGGGGGAGCAGTACTTC. Looking up the rest from reference TRBV18 and TRBJ2-7 gives the full variable domain: NAGVMQNPRHLVRRRGQEARLRCSPMKGHSHVYWYRQLPEEGLKFMVYLQKENIIDESGMPKERFSAEFPKEGPSILRIQQVVRGDSAAYFCASSSGTGGRGEQYFGPGTRLTVT.

The chain links TRBV5-1 to TRBJ1-1; the D gene is possibly TRBD1 (6 bases). Trimming pared 2 bases from V and 4 bases from J, leaving 18 bases between. CDR1 is SGHRS and CDR2 is YFSETQ in the germline V gene. The CDR3 runs to 16 residues. The chain's CDR3 is CASSLKGGGLGTEAFF. Here the CDR3 DNA reads TGCGCCAGCAGCTTAAAAGGGGGAGGGTTGGGCACTGAAGCTTTCTTT.

This chain links TRBV10-3 with TRBJ1-1; TRBD1 might be the D (5 bases). Trimming cost V 4 bases and J 11 bases, with 14 bases left between them. CDR3 size: 12 residues. CDR1 is ENHRY and CDR2 is SYGVKD in the germline V gene. Written as DNA, the CDR3 is TGTGCCATCAGTGTTAACTCGGACATGGCTTTCTTT. This gives the protein CAISVNSDMAFF.

J is TRBJ1-1 and V is TRBV28; the D is unclear. Trimming stripped 8 bases from V and 2 bases from J, with 9 bases between. The CDR3 is 12 amino acids. CDR1 and CDR2 (germline): MDHEN, SYDVKM. CDR3 coding DNA: TGTGCCAGCCCGGGGAAAAACACTGAAGCTTTCTTT. This sequence encodes CASPGKNTEAFF.

The chain joins TRBV30 to TRBJ1-4, with a weak D call TRBD1 (5 bases). Trimming left V 0 bases short and J 8 bases short, with 7 bases between. Germline assignment: CDR1 GTSNPN and CDR2 SVGIG (reference sequence). The CDR3 extends over 12 amino acids. For the CDR3, the DNA is TGTGCCTGGAGTGTACAGGTCGAAAAACTGTTTTTT. Translated, it gives CAWSVQVEKLFF.

This clone was seen only once. The chain carries TRBV6-5 and TRBJ1-2; 8 positions match TRBD1. The V gene's germline CDR1 is MNHEY and CDR2 SVGAGI. Unmatched junction bases numbered 8, after V lost 2 bases and J lost 6 bases. This CDR3 has 15 residues. The CDR3 loop reads CASSYLRGRSDGYTF. DNA of the CDR3: TGTGCCAGCAGTTACCTCAGGGGGCGGTCGGATGGCTACACCTTC.

In this sample, this clone turned up a few times. This chain joins TRBV7-9 and TRBJ2-7, with 7 nucleotides matching TRBD1. The CDR3 has 16 residues. CDR1 is SEHNR and CDR2 is FQNEAQ in the germline V gene (reference sequence). V lost 3 bases, J lost 4 bases, and 12 bases stayed unmatched. Here the CDR3 DNA reads TGTGCCAGCAGCTTCGCCGAGACAGGGTTGGTGTACGAGCAGTACTTC. It translates to CASSFAETGLVYEQYF.

V is TRBV9 and J is TRBJ2-3; 8 bases map to TRBD1. Germline values: CDR1 SGDLS, CDR2 YYNGEE. After removal of 0 bases from V and 2 bases from J, the junction contained 5 bases not matched to a gene. The CDR3 loop spans 16 amino acids. As DNA, the CDR3 is TGTGCCAGCAGCGTAGGACAGGGGAAAAACACAGATACGCAGTATTTT. Amino acid sequence: CASSVGQGKNTDTQYF.

V gene TRBV3-1 (or the pseudogene TRBV3-2) combines with J gene TRBJ2-1; 10 bases agree with TRBD2. V was pared by 4 bases and J by 9 bases, with 6 bases of the junction left unmatched. The CDR3 has 14 residues. The germline CDR1 and CDR2 sequences are LGHDT and YNNKEL (reference sequence). The CDR3 loop reads CASSPAGGRSEQFF. CDR3 sequence (DNA): TGTGCCAGCAGCCCAGCGGGGGGGCGGAGTGAGCAGTTCTTC.

The chain recombines TRBV7-9 with TRBJ2-2; TRBD2 agrees at 9 bases. Trimming cost V 0 bases and J 5 bases; bases outside gene matches: 4. This CDR3 is built from 16 residues. Germline CDR1 SEHNR, CDR2 FQNEAQ (reference sequence). DNA of the CDR3: TGTGCCAGCAGCTTAGCGCGGGAGGGCCGGACCGGGGAGCTGTTTTTT. Translating it yields CASSLAREGRTGELFF.

The chain links TRBV29-1 to TRBJ2-5; TRBD2 matches 7 bases. This CDR3 spans 12 amino acids. CDR1 is SQVTM, CDR2 ANQGSEA, per germline. V trimming: 4 bases; J trimming: 7 bases; junction bases outside the gene matches: 6. The DNA of the CDR3 is TGCAGCGTTGCATCGGGGGAGGGGACCCAGTACTTC. Amino acid sequence: CSVASGEGTQYF. Using reference TRBV29-1 and TRBJ2-5 for the parts outside the CDR3, the full variable domain is SAVISQKPSRDICQRGTSLTIQCQVDSQVTMMFWYRQQPGQSLTLIATANQGSEATYESGFVIDKFPISRPNLTFSTLTVSNMSPEDSSIYLCSVASGEGTQYFGPGTRLLVL.

The CDR3 here is CASSGGTSDSYEQYF. Here the CDR3 DNA reads TGTGCCAGCTCAGGAGGGACGTCCGACTCCTACGAGCAGTACTTC. The rearrangement uses TRBV18 and TRBJ2-7; the D gene is possibly TRBD2 (6 bases). Deletions cut 5 bases from V and 0 bases from J, with 14 bases between. The CDR3 is 15 amino acids. Germline V gives CDR1 KGHSH, CDR2 LQKENI.